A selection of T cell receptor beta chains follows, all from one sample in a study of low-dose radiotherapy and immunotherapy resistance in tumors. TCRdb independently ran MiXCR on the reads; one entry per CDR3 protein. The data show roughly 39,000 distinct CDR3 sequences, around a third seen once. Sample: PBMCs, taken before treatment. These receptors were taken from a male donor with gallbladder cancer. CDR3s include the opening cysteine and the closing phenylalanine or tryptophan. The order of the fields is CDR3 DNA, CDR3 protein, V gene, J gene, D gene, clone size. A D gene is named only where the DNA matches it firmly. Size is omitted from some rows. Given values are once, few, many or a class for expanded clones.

cdr3_nt: TGTGCCAGCAGCCAAGCCGGCCTTTTAAAAGAGACCCAGTACTTC
cdr3_aa: CASSQAGLLKETQYF
v_call: TRBV14
j_call: TRBJ2-5
d_call: -
clone_size: many

cdr3_nt: TGTGCCAGCTGGCGGGCTAGCGGAAGGTACGAGCAGTACTTC
cdr3_aa: CASWRASGRYEQYF
v_call: TRBV6-2/TRBV6-3
j_call: TRBJ2-7
d_call: TRBD2
clone_size: -

cdr3_nt: TGTGCCAGCAGCGTGCTCGGGACAGGGATCACCGGGGAGCTGTTTTTT
cdr3_aa: CASSVLGTGITGELFF
v_call: TRBV5-4
j_call: TRBJ2-2
d_call: TRBD1
clone_size: many

cdr3_nt: TGTGCCAGCAGCTTATTCATTGGCACAGATACGCAGTATTTT
cdr3_aa: CASSLFIGTDTQYF
v_call: TRBV5-4
j_call: TRBJ2-3
d_call: -
clone_size: many

cdr3_nt: TGTGCCAGCAGCCAGAGCAATCAGCCCCAGCATTTT
cdr3_aa: CASSQSNQPQHF
v_call: TRBV2
j_call: TRBJ1-5
d_call: -
clone_size: many

cdr3_nt: TGCGCCAGCAGCACGACTAGAGGGACACCCAATGAGCAGTTCTTC
cdr3_aa: CASSTTRGTPNEQFF
v_call: TRBV5-1
j_call: TRBJ2-1
d_call: -
clone_size: -

cdr3_nt: TGTGCCAGCAGCCCAGACTCCGGGACTAGCGGGTACAATGAGCAGTTCTTC
cdr3_aa: CASSPDSGTSGYNEQFF
v_call: TRBV7-6
j_call: TRBJ2-1
d_call: TRBD2
clone_size: -

cdr3_nt: TGCAGCGTTGATGGCGGGGGCGGCTATGAAAAACTGTTTTTT
cdr3_aa: CSVDGGGGYEKLFF
v_call: TRBV29-1
j_call: TRBJ1-4
d_call: -
clone_size: many

cdr3_nt: TGCAGCGTAGCGAGCGGGAGGGCCCATGAGCAGTTCTTC
cdr3_aa: CSVASGRAHEQFF
v_call: TRBV29-1
j_call: TRBJ2-1
d_call: TRBD2
clone_size: many

cdr3_nt: TGTGCCAGCAGGGGGGTCGATACGCAGTATTTT
cdr3_aa: CASRGVDTQYF
v_call: TRBV3-1
j_call: TRBJ2-3
d_call: -
clone_size: -

cdr3_nt: TGTGCCAGCAGTTACGGGAGGGGAGATACGCAGTATTTT
cdr3_aa: CASSYGRGDTQYF
v_call: TRBV6-1
j_call: TRBJ2-3
d_call: TRBD2
clone_size: -

cdr3_nt: TGTGCCAGCAGCCCCGACCCTAGAGCTTTCTTT
cdr3_aa: CASSPDPRAFF
v_call: TRBV7-9
j_call: TRBJ1-1
d_call: -
clone_size: many

cdr3_nt: TGTGCCAGTACCGAAACCGGGACTCTCAGCGGGGAGCTGTTTTTT
cdr3_aa: CASTETGTLSGELFF
v_call: TRBV19
j_call: TRBJ2-2
d_call: -
clone_size: many

cdr3_nt: TGTGCCGGCAGTGGGGAGGGAGATACGCAGTATTTT
cdr3_aa: CAGSGEGDTQYF
v_call: TRBV2
j_call: TRBJ2-3
d_call: TRBD2
clone_size: -

cdr3_nt: TGTGCCAGCAGCACCGGGACTAGCGGGGGGGCCGGTCAGTTCTTC
cdr3_aa: CASSTGTSGGAGQFF
v_call: TRBV11-3
j_call: TRBJ2-1
d_call: TRBD2
clone_size: many

cdr3_nt: TGTGCCACCGAGGGCGGACATAGCAATCAGCCCCAGCATTTT
cdr3_aa: CATEGGHSNQPQHF
v_call: TRBV5-4
j_call: TRBJ1-5
d_call: -
clone_size: many

cdr3_nt: TGTGCCAGCAGCCGAGACGGGGGAACTACCACAGATACGCAGTATTTT
cdr3_aa: CASSRDGGTTTDTQYF
v_call: TRBV5-5
j_call: TRBJ2-3
d_call: -
clone_size: many

cdr3_nt: TGTGCCAGCAGCCAACTCCACGGGAGCCAAGAGACCCAGTACTTC
cdr3_aa: CASSQLHGSQETQYF
v_call: TRBV14
j_call: TRBJ2-5
d_call: -
clone_size: many

cdr3_nt: TGTGCCAGCAGCGTAGTGACTAGCGGACGGTATTTT
cdr3_aa: CASSVVTSGRYF
v_call: TRBV9
j_call: TRBJ2-3
d_call: TRBD2
clone_size: few

cdr3_nt: TGTGCTAGTGGTTCGGGACAAGCCCCAGTTGCTACGCAGTATTTT
cdr3_aa: CASGSGQAPVATQYF
v_call: TRBV12-5
j_call: TRBJ2-3
d_call: -
clone_size: -